A selection of T cell receptor beta chains follows, all from one sample in a study of Tregs in tolerant kidney transplant recipients. TCRdb's table, derived via immunoSEQ multiplex PCR, lists solely in-frame clones and lacks some. The data show 80,000 or so clones, with roughly nine tenths seen just once and around 1.5% held by the top ten. The source material was CD4+ T cells from blood (PBMCs), sampled 24 months after the transplant. Receptor source: a human patient who received a combined kidney and bone marrow transplant. These T cells may partly come from the graft donor. The CDR3 runs from the conserved cysteine through the conserved F or W. Fields, in order: CDR3 protein, CDR3 DNA, J gene, clone size, D gene, V gene. A D gene is named only where the DNA matches it firmly. Expanded clones are given a class, and other clones once, few, many or no size at all.

CASRQDRVTTEAFF	TGCGCCAGCAGACAAGACAGGGTAACGACTGAAGCTTTCTTT	TRBJ1-1	.	TRBD1	TRBV5-1
CASSLAFRDRGLARQYF	TGTGCCAGCAGCTTAGCGTTCCGGGACAGGGGTTTGGCTAGACAGTACTTC	TRBJ2-7	.	TRBD1	TRBV7-2
CASRVGHMNTEAFF	TGTGCCAGCAGAGTCGGACACATGAACACTGAAGCTTTCTTT	TRBJ1-1	few	.	TRBV2
CASSLEGGSSLSEQFF	TGTGCCAGCAGCTTAGAAGGCGGGAGCTCCCTTAGTGAGCAGTTCTTC	TRBJ2-1	.	TRBD2	TRBV11-3
CASSRGQGAGGYTF	TGTGCCAGCAGTCGTGGACAGGGGGCAGGGGGCTACACCTTC	TRBJ1-2	once	TRBD1	TRBV6-5
CASSLAPRTNYGYTF	TGTGCCAGCAGCTTAGCGCCCAGGACTAACTATGGCTACACCTTC	TRBJ1-2	.	.	TRBV7-2
CASSSGQAKKEYYGYTF	TGTGCCAGCAGTTCCGGACAGGCGAAAAAAGAGTACTATGGCTACACCTTC	TRBJ1-2	.	TRBD1	TRBV28
CAWSGVPSNQPQHF	TGTGCCTGGAGCGGGGTCCCCAGCAATCAGCCCCAGCATTTT	TRBJ1-5	.	.	TRBV30
CASSLFRTRDNEQFF	TGTGCCAGCAGCCTATTCCGGACTAGGGACAATGAGCAGTTCTTC	TRBJ2-1	.	TRBD2	TRBV5-4
CASSLAAGRTEDTQYF	TGCGCCAGCAGCTTGGCGGCGGGCAGGACGGAGGATACGCAGTATTTT	TRBJ2-3	.	.	TRBV5-1
CASSEAQGRVGYGYTF	TGTGCCAGCAGTGAAGCGCAGGGGAGGGTGGGCTATGGCTACACCTTC	TRBJ1-2	.	.	TRBV6-1
CSAPLYGYTF	TGCAGTGCCCCGTTATATGGCTACACCTTC	TRBJ1-2	.	.	TRBV20-1
CASSVSGIPYEQYF	TGTGCCAGCAGCGTTTCAGGGATTCCCTACGAGCAGTACTTC	TRBJ2-7	.	.	TRBV9
CASSLSGGTEAFF	TGTGCCAGCAGCCTCTCCGGGGGCACTGAAGCTTTCTTT	TRBJ1-1	.	.	TRBV25-1
CASSQGYNSPLHF	TGTGCCAGCTCACAGGGGTACAATTCACCCCTCCACTTT	TRBJ1-6	.	.	TRBV18
CASHNTDTQYF	TGCGCCAGCCACAACACAGATACGCAGTATTTT	TRBJ2-3	.	.	TRBV5-1
CASSTPGTGREQYF	TGTGCCAGCAGTACCCCCGGGACAGGGCGCGAGCAGTACTTC	TRBJ2-7	.	TRBD1	TRBV28
CASSQDYSGSSDTQYF	TGTGCCAGCAGCCAAGATTACAGCGGGAGTTCAGATACGCAGTATTTT	TRBJ2-3	.	TRBD2	TRBV4-2
CASSLPFGNTIYF	TGTGCCAGCAGTCTACCCTTTGGAAACACCATATATTTT	TRBJ1-3	.	.	TRBV14
CASSQGARGTDTQYF	TGTGCCAGCAGTCAGGGGGCGCGGGGCACAGATACGCAGTATTTT	TRBJ2-3	.	TRBD1	TRBV6-4
CASSLIGGLEAFF	TGTGCCAGCAGCTTAATCGGCGGGTTAGAAGCTTTCTTT	TRBJ1-1	once	.	TRBV7-3
CAIGRTGEQPQHF	TGTGCCATCGGGAGAACAGGGGAACAGCCCCAGCATTTT	TRBJ1-5	.	TRBD1	TRBV10-3
CASSIAGGNEKLFF	TGTGCCAGCAGCATCGCGGGGGGGAATGAAAAACTGTTTTTT	TRBJ1-4	.	.	TRBV9
CASTRGGGSSYNEQFF	TGTGCCAGCACCCGAGGGGGGGGGAGCTCCTACAATGAGCAGTTCTTC	TRBJ2-1	.	.	TRBV7-2
CATRDWNMDEQYF	TGTGCCACCAGGGACTGGAACATGGACGAGCAGTACTTC	TRBJ2-7	.	.	TRBV27